These T cell receptor beta chains were read from a single sample in a study of naive and memory T cell subsets. TCRdb ran MiXCR on the 5' RACE reads and lists one entry per CDR3 protein. The sample holds tens of thousands of distinct CDR3 sequences, less than 5% seen once. The source is a male donor in good health. Both conserved end residues are part of each CDR3. D genes are given only for firm matches. Clone size is given for some rows only: seen once, a few or many times, or a class if the clone is expanded.

clone_size	d_call	j_call	v_call	cdr3_aa	cdr3_nt
many	TRBD2	TRBJ2-5	TRBV7-2	CASSRTSGNQETQYF	TGTGCCAGCAGCCGGACTAGCGGGAACCAAGAGACCCAGTACTTC
many	.	TRBJ2-3	TRBV7-8	CASSSYVTTQYF	TGTGCCAGCAGCTCTTACGTCACGACGCAGTATTTT
many	.	TRBJ2-7	TRBV13	CASSLGRSTYEQYF	TGTGCCAGCAGCTTAGGCAGGTCTACCTACGAGCAGTACTTC
many	.	TRBJ1-5	TRBV19	CASRTGDSNQPQHF	TGTGCCAGTAGGACAGGTGATAGCAATCAGCCCCAGCATTTT
few	.	TRBJ2-7	TRBV20-1	CSARSRAETYEQYF	TGCAGTGCTAGGTCAAGGGCGGAGACCTACGAGCAGTACTTC
few	TRBD1	TRBJ2-1	TRBV6-1	CASRVGQGSHNEQFF	TGTGCCAGCAGAGTGGGACAGGGTAGCCACAATGAGCAGTTCTTC
many	.	TRBJ2-6	TRBV10-3	CAISEDSGANVLTF	TGTGCCATCAGTGAGGACAGCGGGGCCAACGTCCTGACTTTC
many	.	TRBJ2-6	TRBV27	CASSAGANVLTF	TGTGCCAGCAGCGCTGGGGCCAACGTCCTGACTTTC
medium-sized	TRBD2	TRBJ2-1	TRBV6-4	CASSGGGANEQFF	TGTGCCAGCAGTGGCGGGGGGGCCAATGAGCAGTTCTTC
many	TRBD2	TRBJ2-5	TRBV3-1	CASSQEGGLAGGSGETQYF	TGTGCCAGCAGCCAAGAAGGGGGACTAGCGGGAGGGTCGGGGGAGACCCAGTACTTC
many	.	TRBJ2-1	TRBV7-3	CASSLGVTEQFF	TGTGCCAGCAGCTTGGGGGTCACTGAGCAGTTCTTC
many	.	TRBJ1-5	TRBV6-2/TRBV6-3	CASSYAGPYQPQHF	TGTGCCAGCAGTTATGCAGGGCCCTATCAGCCCCAGCATTTT
many	TRBD1	TRBJ2-3	TRBV12-3/TRBV12-4	CASSIAGTGGHTDTQYF	TGTGCCAGCAGTATTGCCGGGACAGGGGGCCACACAGATACGCAGTATTTT
many	.	TRBJ2-7	TRBV29-1	CSCLDDPRDEQYF	TGCAGCTGTTTGGACGACCCGAGGGACGAGCAGTACTTC
many	.	TRBJ2-5	TRBV19	CASSISRGFGKETQYF	TGTGCCAGTAGTATATCTCGAGGGTTCGGGAAAGAGACCCAGTACTTC
many	TRBD2	TRBJ2-2	TRBV6-6	CASRTHSGRVTGELFF	TGTGCCAGCAGGACACATAGCGGGAGGGTCACCGGGGAGCTGTTTTTT
many	.	TRBJ1-1	TRBV27	CARPSSNGTPNTEAFF	TGTGCCAGACCCTCCTCCAACGGGACACCGAACACTGAAGCTTTCTTT
many	.	TRBJ1-6	TRBV7-2	CASSLSNPYNSPLHF	TGTGCCAGCAGCTTAAGTAATCCCTATAATTCACCCCTCCACTTT
many	.	TRBJ1-6	TRBV20-1	CSARGNYNSPLHF	TGCAGTGCTAGAGGCAACTATAATTCACCCCTCCACTTT
many	TRBD2	TRBJ2-1	TRBV5-1	CASSLEMTSGSAIEQFF	TGCGCCAGCAGCTTGGAAATGACTAGCGGGAGCGCGATTGAGCAGTTCTTC
few	.	TRBJ1-2	TRBV29-1	CSADVLLGGYTF	TGCAGCGCGGACGTACTGCTGGGAGGCTACACCTTC
.	.	TRBJ1-5	TRBV20-1	CSATLGSRGSQPQHF	TGCAGTGCTACTCTTGGGTCCCGGGGTAGTCAGCCCCAGCATTTT
many	.	TRBJ2-3	TRBV9	CASSVFSSADTQYF	TGTGCCAGCAGCGTATTTAGTTCGGCAGATACGCAGTATTTT
many	.	TRBJ1-2	TRBV4-3	CASSQDLAGATYGYTF	TGCGCCAGCAGCCAAGATTTGGCAGGAGCCACCTATGGCTACACCTTC
many	TRBD2	TRBJ2-7	TRBV20-1	CSAPTSGSLYEQYF	TGCAGTGCTCCAACTAGCGGGAGTTTGTACGAGCAGTACTTC
few	.	TRBJ2-6	TRBV27	CASALPRGASGANVLTF	TGTGCCAGCGCCCTACCGAGGGGGGCGTCTGGGGCCAACGTCCTGACTTTC
many	.	TRBJ2-5	TRBV11-2	CASSLVPLQTGTQYF	TGTGCCAGCAGCTTAGTTCCGCTGCAGACGGGGACCCAGTACTTC
many	.	TRBJ2-7	TRBV6-5	CASSNGHGTLSYEQYF	TGTGCCAGCTCAAACGGGCATGGGACACTTTCCTACGAGCAGTACTTC
many	TRBD1	TRBJ1-5	TRBV2	CASSPPDRGGYQPQHF	TGTGCCAGCAGTCCCCCGGACAGGGGAGGGTATCAGCCCCAGCATTTT
many	.	TRBJ1-3	TRBV11-2	CASSFERNTIYF	TGTGCCAGCAGCTTTGAGAGAAACACCATATATTTT
many	TRBD1	TRBJ2-7	TRBV10-3	CAISESGTVGTYEQYF	TGTGCCATCAGTGAGTCGGGGACAGTAGGGACCTACGAGCAGTACTTC
many	.	TRBJ2-7	TRBV10-3	CAISEDPYEQYF	TGTGCCATCAGTGAAGACCCGTACGAGCAGTACTTC